The rows below give T cell receptor beta chains drawn from one sample of a study of T cell repertoires in cytomegalovirus infection. Each CDR3 protein gets one entry after TCRdb re-called the reads with MiXCR. This sample yields 700,000 to 950,000 distinct CDR3 sequences, of which over 25% are seen a single time; around 12% belongs to the top ten. Their antigens are not known. The sample was cultured CD8+ T cells from PBMCs, taken from culture after CMV antigen stimulation. The receptors originated from a human donor in good health (CMV status not recorded). Some clones in this sample may be carry-over from other donors' samples. The CDR3 runs from the conserved cysteine through the conserved F or W. D genes are given only for firm matches. A clone size is listed for some rows: how often the clone was seen (once, few, many), or a class if it is expanded.

j_call: TRBJ1-1; d_call: NA; v_call: TRBV5-5; clone_size: NA; cdr3_aa: CASSFIQVEAFF; cdr3_nt: TGTGCCAGCAGCTTCATCCAGGTTGAAGCTTTCTTT
j_call: TRBJ2-5; d_call: TRBD2; v_call: TRBV7-6; clone_size: few; cdr3_aa: CASSLDRVSGVLGETQYF; cdr3_nt: TGTGCCAGCAGCTTAGATCGGGTTAGCGGGGTCCTAGGGGAGACCCAGTACTTC
j_call: TRBJ1-1; d_call: TRBD1; v_call: TRBV6-4; clone_size: once; cdr3_aa: CATQQGAFTEAFF; cdr3_nt: TGTGCCACACAACAGGGGGCGTTCACTGAAGCTTTCTTT
j_call: TRBJ2-3; d_call: TRBD2; v_call: TRBV27; clone_size: few; cdr3_aa: CASSSLTSGGADTQYF; cdr3_nt: TGTGCCAGCAGTTCGTTGACTAGCGGGGGGGCAGATACGCAGTATTTT
j_call: TRBJ2-5; d_call: NA; v_call: TRBV5-6; clone_size: NA; cdr3_aa: CASSHRTARETQYF; cdr3_nt: TGTGCCAGCAGCCACCGGACGGCCAGGGAGACCCAGTACTTC
j_call: TRBJ1-1; d_call: NA; v_call: TRBV10-3; clone_size: few; cdr3_aa: CAISENQRGRTEAFF; cdr3_nt: TGTGCCATCAGTGAGAATCAACGGGGAAGGACTGAAGCTTTCTTT
j_call: TRBJ2-5; d_call: NA; v_call: TRBV10-3; clone_size: few; cdr3_aa: CAISAFGGTPQETQYF; cdr3_nt: TGTGCCATCAGTGCGTTTGGGGGGACTCCACAAGAGACCCAGTACTTC
j_call: TRBJ1-2; d_call: NA; v_call: TRBV2; clone_size: NA; cdr3_aa: CASSARVDGYTF; cdr3_nt: TGTGCCAGCAGTGCCAGGGTGGATGGCTACACCTTC
j_call: TRBJ1-5; d_call: TRBD1; v_call: TRBV6-5; clone_size: NA; cdr3_aa: CAPLTGPNQPQHF; cdr3_nt: TGTGCCCCTTTGACAGGGCCAAATCAGCCCCAGCATTTT
j_call: TRBJ2-1; d_call: TRBD2; v_call: TRBV27; clone_size: few; cdr3_aa: CASSLSQRGPNNEQFF; cdr3_nt: TGTGCCAGCAGTTTGTCCCAGCGGGGGCCTAACAATGAGCAGTTCTTC
j_call: TRBJ2-3; d_call: NA; v_call: TRBV6-2/TRBV6-3; clone_size: NA; cdr3_aa: CASSYSFGAPTDTQYF; cdr3_nt: TGTGCCAGCAGTTACTCCTTCGGGGCCCCCACAGATACGCAGTATTTT
j_call: TRBJ2-1; d_call: NA; v_call: TRBV6-1; clone_size: many; cdr3_aa: CASSSLGGPYNEQFF; cdr3_nt: TGTGCCAGCAGCTCCTTGGGGGGGCCCTACAATGAGCAGTTCTTC
j_call: TRBJ1-1; d_call: NA; v_call: TRBV20-1; clone_size: NA; cdr3_aa: CSAREGGTEAFF; cdr3_nt: TGCAGTGCTAGAGAAGGGGGTACTGAAGCTTTCTTT
j_call: TRBJ1-5; d_call: NA; v_call: TRBV2; clone_size: NA; cdr3_aa: CASSDSGYSNQPQHF; cdr3_nt: TGTGCCAGCAGTGACAGCGGCTATAGCAATCAGCCCCAGCATTTT
j_call: TRBJ2-1; d_call: NA; v_call: TRBV3-1; clone_size: NA; cdr3_aa: CASSVTGLSYNEQFF; cdr3_nt: TGTGCCAGCAGCGTCACAGGTCTCTCCTACAATGAGCAGTTCTTC
j_call: TRBJ1-1; d_call: NA; v_call: TRBV29-1; clone_size: few; cdr3_aa: CSVKSRGLRTPWVTEAFF; cdr3_nt: TGCAGCGTTAAATCGCGGGGTTTGCGGACTCCCTGGGTCACTGAAGCTTTCTTT
j_call: TRBJ2-1; d_call: NA; v_call: TRBV5-4; clone_size: NA; cdr3_aa: CASSPGLSHEQFF; cdr3_nt: TGTGCCAGCAGCCCGGGACTGTCCCATGAGCAGTTCTTC
j_call: TRBJ1-1; d_call: NA; v_call: TRBV10-3; clone_size: NA; cdr3_aa: CATFRGGNTEAFF; cdr3_nt: TGTGCCACCTTCAGGGGCGGGAACACTGAAGCTTTCTTT
j_call: TRBJ2-1; d_call: NA; v_call: TRBV7-9; clone_size: many; cdr3_aa: CASSLSHNEQFF; cdr3_nt: TGTGCCAGCAGCTTGTCCCACAATGAGCAGTTCTTC
j_call: TRBJ2-3; d_call: NA; v_call: TRBV7-6; clone_size: NA; cdr3_aa: CASSLGWGSSTDTQYF; cdr3_nt: TGTGCCAGCAGCTTAGGTTGGGGGTCGAGCACAGATACGCAGTATTTT
j_call: TRBJ2-1; d_call: TRBD1; v_call: TRBV5-4; clone_size: few; cdr3_aa: CASRETGALGNEQFF; cdr3_nt: TGTGCCAGCAGAGAGACAGGGGCTTTAGGAAATGAGCAGTTCTTC
j_call: TRBJ2-5; d_call: TRBD2; v_call: TRBV20-1; clone_size: NA; cdr3_aa: CSAPRRGAQETQYF; cdr3_nt: TGCAGTGCTCCCCGGCGGGGGGCGCAAGAGACCCAGTACTTC
j_call: TRBJ2-3; d_call: NA; v_call: TRBV15; clone_size: NA; cdr3_aa: CATGFPNEDTQYF; cdr3_nt: TGTGCCACCGGATTTCCTAATGAAGATACGCAGTATTTT
j_call: TRBJ2-3; d_call: NA; v_call: TRBV6-5; clone_size: many; cdr3_aa: CASSYGQYGTDTQYF; cdr3_nt: TGTGCCAGCAGTTACGGCCAGTATGGCACAGATACGCAGTATTTT
j_call: TRBJ2-3; d_call: TRBD2; v_call: TRBV19; clone_size: NA; cdr3_aa: CASKSRLALTDTQYF; cdr3_nt: TGTGCCAGTAAGTCTCGACTAGCACTCACAGATACGCAGTATTTT
j_call: TRBJ2-7; d_call: TRBD2; v_call: TRBV2; clone_size: few; cdr3_aa: CASSDGGVAVYEQYF; cdr3_nt: TGTGCCAGCAGTGACGGGGGGGTGGCGGTCTACGAGCAGTACTTC
j_call: TRBJ2-7; d_call: TRBD2; v_call: TRBV6-2/TRBV6-3; clone_size: few; cdr3_aa: CASSYSGAPSYEQYF; cdr3_nt: TGTGCCAGCAGTTACAGCGGGGCTCCTTCCTACGAGCAGTACTTC
j_call: TRBJ1-2; d_call: TRBD1; v_call: TRBV6-1; clone_size: NA; cdr3_aa: CASSVRTGIVVDYGYIF; cdr3_nt: TGTGCCAGCAGTGTCAGGACAGGGATTGTCGTAGACTATGGCTACATCTTC
j_call: TRBJ1-5; d_call: NA; v_call: TRBV7-8; clone_size: many; cdr3_aa: CASSKAFNQPQHF; cdr3_nt: TGTGCCAGCAGCAAGGCGTTCAATCAGCCCCAGCATTTT
j_call: TRBJ2-3; d_call: TRBD1; v_call: TRBV5-1; clone_size: few; cdr3_aa: CASSLSYPGQGTDTQYF; cdr3_nt: TGCGCCAGCAGCTTATCCTACCCTGGACAGGGGACAGATACGCAGTATTTT
j_call: TRBJ1-5; d_call: NA; v_call: TRBV12-5; clone_size: once; cdr3_aa: CASARGDQPQHF; cdr3_nt: TGTGCTAGTGCACGGGGAGATCAGCCCCAGCATTTT
j_call: TRBJ2-5; d_call: NA; v_call: TRBV9; clone_size: NA; cdr3_aa: CASSGSERPWETQYF; cdr3_nt: TGTGCCAGCAGCGGTTCCGAGAGGCCGTGGGAGACCCAGTACTTC
j_call: TRBJ2-7; d_call: NA; v_call: TRBV27; clone_size: NA; cdr3_aa: CASSLRVTGPLAEQYF; cdr3_nt: TGTGCCAGCAGTTTAAGAGTAACAGGGCCGTTAGCTGAGCAGTACTTC
j_call: TRBJ2-2; d_call: NA; v_call: TRBV6-1; clone_size: few; cdr3_aa: CASSERTNTGELFF; cdr3_nt: TGTGCCAGCAGTGAAAGGACTAACACCGGGGAGCTGTTTTTT
j_call: TRBJ2-2; d_call: NA; v_call: TRBV7-9; clone_size: NA; cdr3_aa: CASSFTPRGLNTGELFF; cdr3_nt: TGTGCCAGCAGCTTTACCCCTCGGGGGCTGAACACCGGGGAGCTGTTTTTT
j_call: TRBJ1-4; d_call: TRBD1; v_call: TRBV7-9; clone_size: few; cdr3_aa: CASTPTGRKLFF; cdr3_nt: TGTGCCAGCACTCCGACAGGGAGAAAACTGTTTTTT
j_call: TRBJ2-5; d_call: NA; v_call: TRBV6-6; clone_size: few; cdr3_aa: CASSNTAQETQYF; cdr3_nt: TGTGCCAGCAGTAATACAGCTCAAGAGACCCAGTACTTC
j_call: TRBJ1-6; d_call: NA; v_call: TRBV7-6; clone_size: NA; cdr3_aa: CASSLGGGDSPLHF; cdr3_nt: TGTGCCAGCAGCTTAGGGGGGGGGGATTCACCCCTCCACTTT
j_call: TRBJ2-4; d_call: TRBD2; v_call: TRBV18; clone_size: few; cdr3_aa: CASSPPWEGQRRAKNIQYF; cdr3_nt: TGTGCCAGCTCACCACCCTGGGAGGGGCAGAGAAGAGCCAAAAACATTCAGTACTTC
j_call: TRBJ1-1; d_call: TRBD1; v_call: TRBV7-6; clone_size: many; cdr3_aa: CASSLDRGQVSTEAFF; cdr3_nt: TGTGCCAGCAGCTTGGACAGGGGGCAGGTTAGCACTGAAGCTTTCTTT
j_call: TRBJ2-1; d_call: NA; v_call: TRBV7-9; clone_size: few; cdr3_aa: CASSPQEDWTSYNEQFF; cdr3_nt: TGTGCCAGCAGCCCCCAGGAGGACTGGACCTCCTACAATGAGCAGTTCTTC
j_call: TRBJ2-5; d_call: TRBD1; v_call: TRBV12-3/TRBV12-4; clone_size: many; cdr3_aa: CASSLTGSGETQYF; cdr3_nt: TGTGCCAGCAGCCTGACAGGGTCGGGAGAGACCCAGTACTTC
j_call: TRBJ2-7; d_call: NA; v_call: TRBV19; clone_size: few; cdr3_aa: CASSITNGHEQYF; cdr3_nt: TGTGCCAGTAGTATAACGAACGGCCACGAGCAGTACTTC
j_call: TRBJ2-2; d_call: NA; v_call: TRBV7-9; clone_size: few; cdr3_aa: CASSLNGEDSINTGELFF; cdr3_nt: TGTGCCAGCAGCTTAAACGGGGAGGACTCTATAAACACCGGGGAGCTGTTTTTT
j_call: TRBJ2-2; d_call: TRBD2; v_call: TRBV19; clone_size: NA; cdr3_aa: CASSIGGLADRGELFF; cdr3_nt: TGTGCCAGTAGTATAGGAGGACTAGCGGATCGCGGGGAGCTGTTTTTT
j_call: TRBJ2-1; d_call: NA; v_call: TRBV7-2; clone_size: many; cdr3_aa: CASSLALTGEQFF; cdr3_nt: TGTGCCAGCAGCTTAGCCCTAACGGGTGAGCAGTTCTTC
j_call: TRBJ1-2; d_call: NA; v_call: TRBV9; clone_size: NA; cdr3_aa: CASSAREGRGYGYTF; cdr3_nt: TGTGCCAGCAGCGCAAGAGAGGGCAGGGGATATGGCTACACCTTC
j_call: TRBJ2-2; d_call: TRBD1; v_call: TRBV27; clone_size: NA; cdr3_aa: CASSLGTAANTGELFF; cdr3_nt: TGTGCCAGCAGTCTCGGGACAGCTGCGAACACCGGGGAGCTGTTTTTT
j_call: TRBJ2-5; d_call: TRBD1; v_call: TRBV6-5; clone_size: NA; cdr3_aa: CASSWGTASETQYF; cdr3_nt: TGTGCCAGCAGTTGGGGGACAGCCTCGGAGACCCAGTACTTC
j_call: TRBJ2-7; d_call: TRBD1; v_call: TRBV7-9; clone_size: NA; cdr3_aa: CASSLAYGQGIDEQYF; cdr3_nt: TGTGCCAGCAGCTTGGCCTATGGACAGGGGATCGACGAGCAGTACTTC
j_call: TRBJ1-6; d_call: NA; v_call: TRBV27; clone_size: NA; cdr3_aa: CASSLSSTGGSPLHF; cdr3_nt: TGTGCCAGCAGTTTATCCTCGACAGGTGGTTCACCCCTCCACTTT
j_call: TRBJ2-5; d_call: NA; v_call: TRBV7-8; clone_size: many; cdr3_aa: CASSLAGELAVEKGETQYF; cdr3_nt: TGTGCCAGCAGCTTAGCGGGGGAACTAGCTGTGGAGAAGGGAGAGACCCAGTACTTC
j_call: TRBJ1-5; d_call: NA; v_call: TRBV7-6; clone_size: few; cdr3_aa: CASSIIPGSREPQHF; cdr3_nt: TGTGCCAGCAGCATCATCCCGGGATCTCGGGAGCCCCAGCATTTT
j_call: TRBJ2-1; d_call: TRBD2; v_call: TRBV7-9; clone_size: few; cdr3_aa: CASSFRGETSYNEQFF; cdr3_nt: TGTGCCAGCAGCTTTCGGGGGGAAACATCCTACAATGAGCAGTTCTTC
j_call: TRBJ2-6; d_call: NA; v_call: TRBV7-9; clone_size: many; cdr3_aa: CASSPGTTGANVLTF; cdr3_nt: TGTGCCAGCAGCCCCGGGACAACTGGGGCCAACGTCCTGACTTTC
j_call: TRBJ2-4; d_call: NA; v_call: TRBV12-3/TRBV12-4; clone_size: NA; cdr3_aa: CASSRQSAKNIQYF; cdr3_nt: TGTGCCAGCAGTAGACAGTCAGCCAAAAACATTCAGTACTTC
j_call: TRBJ2-1; d_call: NA; v_call: TRBV29-1; clone_size: NA; cdr3_aa: CSVDVVSEQFF; cdr3_nt: TGCAGCGTTGATGTAGTCAGTGAGCAGTTCTTC
j_call: TRBJ1-2; d_call: NA; v_call: TRBV6-8; clone_size: NA; cdr3_aa: CASSIRQAAHGYTF; cdr3_nt: TGTGCCAGCAGTATACGACAGGCGGCCCATGGCTACACCTTC
j_call: TRBJ2-7; d_call: NA; v_call: TRBV6-6; clone_size: NA; cdr3_aa: CASSYAQFYEQYF; cdr3_nt: TGTGCCAGCAGTTACGCGCAGTTCTACGAGCAGTACTTC